Presented here are 14 T cell receptor beta chains from one specimen sequenced in a study of Graves' ophthalmopathy and Graves' hyperthyroidism. RNA served as the template for amplifying TCR beta CDR3 regions. First-round RT-PCR with HTBI primers preceded a second-round multiplex PCR. TCRdb ran MiXCR on the multiplex PCR reads and lists one entry per CDR3 protein. The top ten hold roughly 45% of the sample, which has about 740,000 distinct CDR3 sequences, around 40% seen once. Sequencing input: peripheral blood. The receptors derive from an adult man with Graves' ophthalmopathy.

Regarding this clonotype: A much more abundant neighbour one base away suggests this may be a read error. V gene TRBV11-2 combines with J gene TRBJ1-6; possible D gene TRBD1, 5 bases. The CDR3 covers 12 residues. Looked up from germline, CDR1 is SGHAT and CDR2 is FQNNGV. The CDR3 coding sequence is TGTGCCTGCAGCTTAGGGGAAAACACCCTCCACTTT. Protein sequence: CACSLGENTLHF. The full variable domain, rest sourced from reference TRBV11-2 and TRBJ1-6, is EAGVAQSPRYKIIEKRQSVAFWCNPISGHATLYWYQQILGQGPKLLIQFQNNGVVDDSQLPKDRFSAERLKGVDSTLKIQPAKLEDSAVYLCACSLGENTLHFGNGTRLTVT.

Of note for this clonotype: A read error may produce the germline difference seen at one junction end. The chain carries TRBV2 and TRBJ2-7, with D uncertain. CDR1 is SNHLY and CDR2 is FYNNEI in the germline V gene. This CDR3 contains 12 residues. As DNA, the CDR3 is TGTGCCAGCAGTCGTAGCCCGCGGTCGGACGACTTC. It translates to CASSRSPRSDDF.

The chain joins TRBV25-1 to TRBJ2-2; D is possibly TRBD2 (6 bases). V lost 5 bases and J 1 base, leaving 14 bases between the germline ends. The CDR3 has 16 residues. Germline V CDR1 and CDR2: MGHDK, SYGVNS. CDR3 protein: CASSPAGPLNTGELFF. CDR3 coding DNA: TGTGCCAGCAGTCCCGCGGGACCCCTGAACACCGGGGAGCTGTTTTTT.

This clonotype was recorded at least ten times. V is TRBV13 and J is TRBJ2-5; D uncertain. Germline CDR1 is PRHDT and CDR2 is FYEKMQ (reference sequence). V was clipped by 5 bases and J by 3 bases, with 7 bases between them. The CDR3 totals 12 residues. The CDR3 sequence: CASSATKETQYF. The CDR3 DNA sequence: TGTGCCAGCAGCGCGACCAAAGAGACCCAGTACTTC.

The table lists this clonotype with a few counts. This sequence may be a read error, since a much larger clone differs from it by one base. J is TRBJ1-4 and V is TRBV29-1; possibly TRBD1 for D (5 bases). In germline, CDR1 is SQVTM, CDR2 ANQGSEA. V was pared by 4 bases and J by 6 bases, with 15 bases between. The CDR3 sequence is 14 residues long. DNA for the CDR3: TGCAGCGTTGTTGGAGGACGGGGGGATGAAAAACTGTTTTTT. Residues: CSVVGGRGDEKLFF.

The chain employs TRBV10-3 and TRBJ2-3; 9 positions match TRBD2. Germline lookup yields CDR1 ENHRY and CDR2 SYGVKD. With 5 bases clipped from V and 5 bases from J, the junction kept 2 bases outside the gene matches. This CDR3 is built from 13 residues. The CDR3 region is CAISLAGLDTQYF. CDR3 coding DNA: TGTGCCATCAGTCTAGCGGGGCTAGATACGCAGTATTTT.

This rearrangement joins TRBV20-1 to TRBJ2-7, with 8 nucleotides matching TRBD2. This CDR3 spans 16 amino acids. V lost 4 bases and J lost 0; bases outside the gene matches: 11. Germline V gene sequence: CDR1 DFQATT, CDR2 SNEGSKA (reference sequence). The CDR3 loop is CSAINFSGVPSYEQYF. CDR3 in DNA: TGCAGTGCTATTAACTTTAGCGGGGTACCCTCCTACGAGCAGTACTTC.

This chain links TRBV20-1 with TRBJ1-4; maybe TRBD1 (6 bases). Germline V CDR1 and CDR2: DFQATT, SNEGSKA (reference sequence). Trimming took off 2 bases at V and 8 bases at J, with 15 bases between the two ends. The CDR3 runs 14 residues. The CDR3 DNA is TGCAGTGCTAGAACGGGACACCCCAAGGAAAAACTGTTTTTT. As protein: CSARTGHPKEKLFF.

The gene calls are TRBV27 and TRBJ1-1; D uncertain. There are 15 residues in the CDR3. The V end lost 4 bases, the J end lost 1 base, and 13 bases lay between the germline ends. Per germline, CDR1 MNHEY and CDR2 SMNVEV (reference sequence). Here the CDR3 DNA reads TGTGCCAGCAGTTCTTGGACGGGAAAGAACACTGAAGCTTTCTTT. Translated: CASSSWTGKNTEAFF.

This rearrangement joins TRBV4-1 to TRBJ1-1; D is unresolved. The V end was cut by 3 bases, the J end by 1 base, with 12 bases between. The CDR3 sequence is 15 residues long. Germline values: CDR1 MGHRA, CDR2 YSYEKL. The CDR3 here is CASSHKNRGNTEAFF. The CDR3 bases are TGCGCCAGCAGCCATAAAAACCGGGGGAACACTGAAGCTTTCTTT.

This clonotype was counted between two and nine times. The chain has TRBV11-3 and TRBJ1-3; D not certain. The CDR3 totals 14 residues. Germline V gene sequence: CDR1 SGHNT, CDR2 YENEEA. The germline V and J ends were trimmed by 3 bases and 4 bases, with 10 bases remaining between them. The CDR3 DNA follows: TGTGCCAGCAGCTTGACCCGAGCCGGAAACACCATATATTTT. Translated: CASSLTRAGNTIYF.

This clonotype has at least ten counts. This rearrangement joins TRBV10-3 to TRBJ2-2; D not resolved. This CDR3 contains 12 residues. Deletions cut 5 bases from V and 7 bases from J, with 8 bases between. Per the germline V gene, CDR1 is ENHRY and CDR2 is SYGVKD. Here the CDR3 DNA reads TGTGCCATCAGTCTTGATAGCGGGGAGCTGTTTTTT. Residues: CAISLDSGELFF.

This clonotype was recorded a few times. This CDR3 is CASSFGTNSYEQYF. CDR3 nucleotide sequence: TGTGCCAGCAGTTTCGGAACTAACTCCTACGAGCAGTACTTC. V usage is TRBV7-2 and J usage is TRBJ2-7; no definite D call. Germline CDR1 and CDR2: SGHTA and FQGNSA. This CDR3 has 14 residues. V lost 6 bases and J 0 bases, leaving 12 bases between the germline ends.

The chain combines TRBV20-1 with TRBJ1-3; D remains unclear. V lost 1 base, J lost 2 bases, and 12 bases lay in between. This CDR3 region has 15 residues. Germline CDR1 reads DFQATT; CDR2 reads SNEGSKA (reference sequence). The CDR3 here is CSARVERTTGNTIYF. In DNA, the CDR3 is TGCAGTGCTAGAGTCGAGCGAACTACTGGAAACACCATATATTTT.